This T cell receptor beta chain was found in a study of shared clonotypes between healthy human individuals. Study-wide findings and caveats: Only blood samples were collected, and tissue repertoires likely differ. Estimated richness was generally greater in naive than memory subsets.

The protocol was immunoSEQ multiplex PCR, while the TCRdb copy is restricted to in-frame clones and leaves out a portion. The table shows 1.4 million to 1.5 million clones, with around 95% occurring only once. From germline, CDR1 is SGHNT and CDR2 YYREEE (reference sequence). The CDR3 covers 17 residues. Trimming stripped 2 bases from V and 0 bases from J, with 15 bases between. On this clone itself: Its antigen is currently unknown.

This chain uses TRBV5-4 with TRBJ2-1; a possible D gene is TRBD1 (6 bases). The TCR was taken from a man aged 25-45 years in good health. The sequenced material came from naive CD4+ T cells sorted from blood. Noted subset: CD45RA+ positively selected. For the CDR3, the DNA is TGTGCCAGCAGCTTATCAGGGGAGAGAGGCTCCTACAATGAGCAGTTCTTC. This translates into CASSLSGERGSYNEQFF.